This passage covers 22 T cell receptor beta chains from one sample sequenced in a study of blood T cell repertoires in COVID-19 (dated by TCRdb to about 2020). The library was obtained by the immunoSEQ multiplex PCR assay. Not all clones reach the TCRdb copy of this immuneACCESS table, which keeps in-frame sequences only. Checked studies attribute under half of the gap to unresolved V genes and leave the rest unexplained. Here the sample has about 130,000 clones; about four fifths occur a single time. The ten largest clones capture 3% of the sample. Sequencing input: peripheral blood. These receptors came from a woman older than 75 with acute or convalescent COVID-19.

The gene calls are TRBV7-2 and TRBJ2-7, with TRBD1 as a possible D gene (6 bases). The ends were cut back, 2 bases at V and 0 bases at J, with 8 bases in the middle. CDR1 and CDR2 (germline): SGHTA, FQGNSA. This CDR3 comprises 14 residues. CDR3 in DNA: TGTGCCAGCAGCTTAAACAGGGTCTCCTACGAGCAGTACTTC. Its protein product is CASSLNRVSYEQYF.

This sequence joins TRBV9 and TRBJ1-5, with D unresolved. V lost 4 bases and J 0 bases, leaving 11 bases between the germline ends. This CDR3 comprises 15 residues. Germline V gene data show CDR1 as SGDLS and CDR2 as YYNGEE. CDR3 loop: CASSPGVSSNQPQHF. The CDR3 region has the DNA TGTGCCAGCAGCCCAGGTGTGTCTAGCAATCAGCCCCAGCATTTT.

This chain joins TRBV6-2 or TRBV6-3 and TRBJ1-1, with D possibly TRBD1 on 6 matching bases. V was shortened by 5 bases and J by 3 bases, with 13 bases between the two germline ends. CDR3 length equals 14 residues. Germline-derived CDR1 and CDR2 are MNHEY and SVGEGT. The CDR3 loop reads CASSTDRRYTEAFF. In DNA, the CDR3 is TGTGCCAGCAGTACCGACAGGCGCTACACTGAAGCTTTCTTT.

V is TRBV18 and J is TRBJ2-2; 9 bases are a match to TRBD1. J gave up 6 bases and V 0 bases, and 5 bases lay outside the gene matches. CDR3 size: 16 residues. Germline lookup yields CDR1 KGHSH and CDR2 LQKENI. CDR3 amino acids: CASSPPQGALAGELFF. In nucleotides, the CDR3 is TGTGCCAGCTCACCACCACAGGGGGCTCTCGCCGGGGAGCTGTTTTTT.

This chain connects TRBV11-2 to TRBJ2-3; tentatively, D is TRBD1 (6 bases). The CDR3 extends over 15 amino acids. Between the trimmed V and J ends, which lost 5 bases and 0 bases, there was a span of 12 bases. From germline, CDR1 is SGHAT and CDR2 FQNNGV. CDR3 sequence (DNA): TGTGCCAGCAGCGCTGACAGGATAAGCACAGATACGCAGTATTTT. Its protein product is CASSADRISTDTQYF.

This rearrangement joins TRBV5-1 to TRBJ1-6, with D hard to call. The CDR3 has 14 amino acids. The ends were cut back, 4 bases at V and 9 bases at J, with 14 bases in the middle. From germline, CDR1 is SGHRS and CDR2 YFSETQ. The CDR3 DNA follows: TGCGCCAGCAGCCCCTCGAATCGGGGTTCACCCCTCCACTTT. Translated, it gives CASSPSNRGSPLHF.

This sequence joins TRBV4-1 and TRBJ2-5; 8 bases line up with TRBD2. CDR1 is MGHRA and CDR2 is YSYEKL in the germline V gene. The trim removed 0 bases at V and 5 bases at J, leaving 8 bases unmatched. The CDR3 consists of 16 residues. CDR3 amino acids: CASSQDMGGGIETQYF. CDR3 DNA sequence: TGCGCCAGCAGCCAAGATATGGGCGGGGGGATCGAGACCCAGTACTTC.

The rearrangement joins TRBV4-1 to TRBJ2-7, with 9 bases matching TRBD2. Germline CDR1 is MGHRA and CDR2 is YSYEKL. V shed 1 base, J shed 2 bases, and the junction held 3 bases outside the gene matches. This CDR3 region has 15 residues. The CDR3 DNA is TGCGCCAGCAGCCAAGGACTAGCGGCAGCCTACGAGCAGTACTTC. It translates to CASSQGLAAAYEQYF.

The chain couples TRBV5-7 to TRBJ1-5; D perhaps matches TRBD1 (5 bases). TRBV5-7 is an open reading frame, and its role is uncertain. This CDR3 is 12 amino acids long. Trimming cost V 2 bases and J 10 bases, with 10 bases left between them. CDR3 sequence (DNA): TGTGCCAGCAGCTTTCAGGGCCAACCCCAGCATTTT. This encodes CASSFQGQPQHF.

The V and J genes are TRBV19 and TRBJ1-1, with D possibly being TRBD1 (6 bases). Germline CDR1 and CDR2: LNHDA and SQIVND (reference sequence). V was shortened by 1 base and J by 5 bases, with 17 bases between the two germline ends. The CDR3 has 16 residues. The CDR3 nucleotides are TGTGCCAGTAGTATAGGCCCACAGGGAAGGGATACTGAAGCTTTCTTT. This codes for CASSIGPQGRDTEAFF.

The chain joins TRBV5-1 to TRBJ2-6, with TRBD1 matching over 7 bases. The CDR3 extends over 16 amino acids. Germline CDR1 SGHRS, CDR2 YFSETQ. The J segment lost 3 bases and the V segment lost 2 bases, leaving 5 bases of the junction unmatched. The CDR3 protein is CASSLFRGSGANVLTF. CDR3 bases: TGCGCCAGCAGCTTATTCAGGGGGAGTGGGGCCAACGTCCTGACTTTC.

The genes are TRBV19 and TRBJ1-5, with 9 positions matching TRBD1. The V gene end was trimmed by 4 bases and the J gene end by 0 bases; junction bases not matched to a gene: 7. Germline V gene sequence: CDR1 LNHDA, CDR2 SQIVND (reference sequence). CDR3 length equals 17 residues. CDR3 DNA: TGTGCCAGTAGTACCTTGGACAGGGGATATAGCAATCAGCCCCAGCATTTT. Amino acid sequence: CASSTLDRGYSNQPQHF. Filled out from reference TRBV19 and TRBJ1-5, the complete variable domain reads DGGITQSPKYLFRKEGQNVTLSCEQNLNHDAMYWYRQDPGQGLRLIYYSQIVNDFQKGDIAEGYSVSREKKESFPLTVTSAQKNPTAFYLCASSTLDRGYSNQPQHFGDGTRLSIL.

The chain uses TRBV6-4 and TRBJ1-4, with 8 bases aligning to TRBD1. Trimming at V came to 1 base and at J to 8 bases, leaving 6 bases not matched to a gene. CDR3 length: 15 residues. CDR1 and CDR2 from the germline V gene are MRHNA and SNTAGT. CDR3: CASSDCGQGSEKLFF. The CDR3, as DNA: TGTGCCAGCAGTGACTGCGGACAGGGCTCCGAAAAACTGTTTTTT.

The chain has TRBV2 and TRBJ2-7; 9 nucleotides match TRBD1. From germline, CDR1 is SNHLY and CDR2 FYNNEI. J lost 1 base, V lost 5 bases, and 12 bases had no gene match. There are 17 residues in the CDR3. The CDR3 DNA is TGTGCCAGCAGTCCGTCCCCCGGGACAGGGAGGTCCTACGAGCAGTACTTC. It encodes CASSPSPGTGRSYEQYF.

The rearrangement uses TRBV4-2 and TRBJ1-1; 7 bases map to TRBD1. CDR3 length: 13 residues. Germline V CDR1 and CDR2: LGHNA, YNFKEQ. V trimming: 4 bases; J trimming: 10 bases; junction bases outside the gene matches: 9. In DNA form, the CDR3 reads TGTGCCAGCAGCCCGGGGGACAGCGAGACAGCTTTCTTT. Translation: CASSPGDSETAFF.

This clone was counted a few times. V usage is TRBV5-1 and J usage is TRBJ2-3; TRBD2 matches at 10 bases. Germline V CDR1 and CDR2: SGHRS, YFSETQ. This CDR3 region has 17 residues. V trimming: 3 bases; J trimming: 2 bases; junction bases outside the gene matches: 9. The CDR3 DNA sequence: TGCGCCAGCAGCTCACGGGGGACTAGCGCTATCACAGATACGCAGTATTTT. It encodes CASSSRGTSAITDTQYF.

The CDR3 loop is CASSQATDEAFF. In nucleotides, the CDR3 is TGTGCCAGCAGCCAAGCGACAGATGAAGCTTTCTTT. The chain recombines TRBV3-1 (or the pseudogene TRBV3-2) with TRBJ1-1; possibly TRBD1 for D (5 bases). V lost 1 base and J 7 bases, leaving 7 bases between the germline ends. Germline CDR1 reads LGHDT; CDR2 reads YNNKEL (reference sequence). The CDR3 runs to 12 residues.

The V gene is TRBV7-8, the J gene TRBJ1-2; D unresolved. The CDR3 totals 14 residues. V lost 1 base to trimming and J lost 4 bases, with 10 bases between them. Germline V gene lookup returns CDR1 SGHVS and CDR2 FQNEAQ. The CDR3 DNA is TGTGCCAGCAGCTTAGGGAGACTGGGCTATGGCTACACCTTC. Translated, it gives CASSLGRLGYGYTF.

The chain employs TRBV7-9 and TRBJ1-2; D is unclear. CDR1 is SEHNR and CDR2 is FQNEAQ in the germline V gene (reference sequence). With 4 bases removed from V and 5 bases from J, the gap between germline ends came to 8 bases. The CDR3 totals 12 residues. CDR3 coding DNA: TGTGCCAGCAGCTCTCCGGGTTATGGCTACACCTTC. Translation: CASSSPGYGYTF.

This clone was counted once. The chain uses TRBV1 and TRBJ2-5; the table's TRBD2 call for D was not verified on the DNA. TRBV1 is marked as a pseudogene. The CDR3 totals 17 residues. The CDR3 spells CTSSHAIAGGPQETQYF. CDR3 nucleotides: TGCACCAGCAGCCATGCTATAGCGGGGGGTCCTCAAGAGACCCAGTACTTC.

This clone was detected only a few times. This rearrangement joins TRBV6-5 to TRBJ1-5; D might be TRBD1 (5 bases). Trimming stripped 7 bases from V and 5 bases from J, with 18 bases between. The germline CDR1 and CDR2 sequences are MNHEY and SVGAGI. This CDR3 comprises 15 residues. The CDR3 sequence: CASKMIGAPDQPQHF. DNA for the CDR3: TGTGCCAGCAAAATGATAGGGGCCCCGGATCAGCCCCAGCATTTT.

This clone was recorded once. One junction end does not reproduce the germline sequence, and a read error may be involved. The rearrangement uses TRBV3-1 (or the pseudogene TRBV3-2) and TRBJ1-2; tentative D call: TRBD1 (6 bases). This CDR3 contains 12 residues. Germline V gives CDR1 LGHDT, CDR2 YNNKEL (reference sequence). The CDR3 nucleotides are TGTGCCAGCAGCCTTCGGGACACGGTAAAAAGCTTC. Encoded protein: CASSLRDTVKSF.